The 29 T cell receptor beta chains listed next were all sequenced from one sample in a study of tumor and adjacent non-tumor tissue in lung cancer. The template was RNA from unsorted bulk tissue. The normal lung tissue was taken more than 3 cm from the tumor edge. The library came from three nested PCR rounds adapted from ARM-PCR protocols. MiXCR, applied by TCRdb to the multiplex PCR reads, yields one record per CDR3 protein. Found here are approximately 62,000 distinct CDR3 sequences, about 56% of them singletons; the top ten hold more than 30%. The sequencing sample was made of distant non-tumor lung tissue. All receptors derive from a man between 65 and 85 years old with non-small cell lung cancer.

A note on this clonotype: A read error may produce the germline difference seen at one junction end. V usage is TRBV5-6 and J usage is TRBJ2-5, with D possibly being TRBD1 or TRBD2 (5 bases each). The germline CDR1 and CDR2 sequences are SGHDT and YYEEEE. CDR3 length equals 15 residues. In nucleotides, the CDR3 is TGTGCCAGCAGCGGGGGTCCAAGGAGACAAGAGATCCAGTGCTTC. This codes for CASSGGPRRQEIQCF.

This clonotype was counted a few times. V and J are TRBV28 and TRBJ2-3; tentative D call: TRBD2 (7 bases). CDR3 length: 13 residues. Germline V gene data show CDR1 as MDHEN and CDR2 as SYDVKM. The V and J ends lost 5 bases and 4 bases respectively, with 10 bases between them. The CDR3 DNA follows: TGTGCCAGCAGTGAGGGGGGGCCAGATACGCAGTATTTT. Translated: CASSEGGPDTQYF.

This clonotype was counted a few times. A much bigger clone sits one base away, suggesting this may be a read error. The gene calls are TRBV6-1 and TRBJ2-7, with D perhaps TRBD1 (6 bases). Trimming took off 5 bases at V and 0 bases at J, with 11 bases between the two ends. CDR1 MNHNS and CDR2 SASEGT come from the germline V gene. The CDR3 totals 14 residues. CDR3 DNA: TGTGCCAGCAGTCGGGACATTTCCTCCTACGAGCAGTACTTC. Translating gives CASSRDISSYEQYF.

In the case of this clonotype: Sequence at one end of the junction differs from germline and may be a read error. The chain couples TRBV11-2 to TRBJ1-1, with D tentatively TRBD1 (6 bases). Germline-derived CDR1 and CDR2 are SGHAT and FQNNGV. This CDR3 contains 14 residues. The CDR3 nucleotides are TGTGCCAGCAGTAATACCCAAGGGGGGACTGAAGCCTTCTTT. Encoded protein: CASSNTQGGTEAFF.

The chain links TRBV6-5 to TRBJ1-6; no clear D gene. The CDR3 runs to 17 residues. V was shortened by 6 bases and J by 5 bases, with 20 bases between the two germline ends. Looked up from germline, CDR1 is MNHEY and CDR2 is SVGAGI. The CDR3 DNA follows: TGTGCCAGCAGCCTCACTATCGAGTCCACGAATAATTCACCCCTCCACTTT. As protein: CASSLTIESTNNSPLHF.

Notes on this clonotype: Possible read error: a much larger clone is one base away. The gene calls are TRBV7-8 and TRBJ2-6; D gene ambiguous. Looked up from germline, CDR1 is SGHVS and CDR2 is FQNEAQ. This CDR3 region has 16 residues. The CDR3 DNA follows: TGTGTCAGCAGCTTGTACGGTGGCTCTGGGGCCAACGTCCTGACTTTC. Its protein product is CVSSLYGGSGANVLTF.

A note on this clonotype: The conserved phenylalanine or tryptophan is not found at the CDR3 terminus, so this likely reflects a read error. The CDR3 nucleotides are TGTGCCAGTAGTTACTCGGCCGGCAGGGGCCAAGAGACCCAGTACATC. Protein sequence: CASSYSAGRGQETQYI. This rearrangement joins TRBV6-5 to TRBJ2-5; maybe TRBD1 (6 bases). The CDR3 length is 16 residues. Germline loops: CDR1 MNHEY, CDR2 SVGAGI.

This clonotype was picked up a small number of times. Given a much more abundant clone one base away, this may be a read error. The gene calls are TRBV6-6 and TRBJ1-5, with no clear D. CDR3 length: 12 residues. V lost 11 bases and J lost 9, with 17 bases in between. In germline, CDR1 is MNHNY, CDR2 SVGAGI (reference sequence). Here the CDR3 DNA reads TGTGCCGGCACCGGGAACTCCGGGCCCCAGCATTTT. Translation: CAGTGNSGPQHF.

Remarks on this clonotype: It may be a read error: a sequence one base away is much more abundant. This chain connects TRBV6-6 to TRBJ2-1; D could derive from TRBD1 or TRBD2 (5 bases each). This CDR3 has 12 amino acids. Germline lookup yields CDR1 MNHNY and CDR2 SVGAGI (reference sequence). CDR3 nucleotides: TGTGCCAGCACTCAGGGAGACAATGGGCAGTTCTTC. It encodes CASTQGDNGQFF.

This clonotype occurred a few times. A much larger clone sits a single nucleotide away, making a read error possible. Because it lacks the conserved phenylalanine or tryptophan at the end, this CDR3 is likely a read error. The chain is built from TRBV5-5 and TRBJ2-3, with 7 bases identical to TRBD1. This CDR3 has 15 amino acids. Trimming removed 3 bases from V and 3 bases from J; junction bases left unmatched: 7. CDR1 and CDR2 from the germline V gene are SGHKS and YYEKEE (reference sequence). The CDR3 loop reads CASSWGQLRTDTQYL. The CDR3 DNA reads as TGTGCCAGCAGCTGGGGACAGCTGAGAACAGATACGCAGTATTTG.

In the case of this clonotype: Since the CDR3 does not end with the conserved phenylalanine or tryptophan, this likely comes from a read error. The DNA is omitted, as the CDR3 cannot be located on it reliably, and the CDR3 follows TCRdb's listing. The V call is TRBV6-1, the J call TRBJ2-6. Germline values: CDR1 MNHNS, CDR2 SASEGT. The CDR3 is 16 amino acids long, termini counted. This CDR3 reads CAGSAEDSSGANVMTS.

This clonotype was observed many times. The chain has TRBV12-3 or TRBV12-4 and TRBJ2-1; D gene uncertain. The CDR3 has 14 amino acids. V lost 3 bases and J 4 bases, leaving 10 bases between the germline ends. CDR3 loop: CASSLQVGYNEQFF. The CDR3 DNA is TGTGCCAGCAGTTTGCAGGTTGGATACAATGAGCAGTTCTTC.

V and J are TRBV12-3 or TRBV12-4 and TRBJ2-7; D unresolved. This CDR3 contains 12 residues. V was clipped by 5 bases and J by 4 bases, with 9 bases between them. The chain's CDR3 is CASSPMYYEQYF. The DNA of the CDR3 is TGTGCCAGCAGTCCGATGTATTACGAGCAGTACTTC.

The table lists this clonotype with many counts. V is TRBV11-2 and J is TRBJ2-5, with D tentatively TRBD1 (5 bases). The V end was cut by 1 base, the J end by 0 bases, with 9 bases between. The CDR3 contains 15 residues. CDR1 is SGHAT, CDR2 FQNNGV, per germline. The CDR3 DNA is TGTGCCAGCAGCTTAGGGGGCAGGAACCAAGAGACCCAGTACTTC. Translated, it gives CASSLGGRNQETQYF. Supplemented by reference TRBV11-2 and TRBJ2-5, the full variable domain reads EAGVAQSPRYKIIEKRQSVAFWCNPISGHATLYWYQQILGQGPKLLIQFQNNGVVDDSQLPKDRFSAERLKGVDSTLKIQPAKLEDSAVYLCASSLGGRNQETQYFGPGTRLLVL.

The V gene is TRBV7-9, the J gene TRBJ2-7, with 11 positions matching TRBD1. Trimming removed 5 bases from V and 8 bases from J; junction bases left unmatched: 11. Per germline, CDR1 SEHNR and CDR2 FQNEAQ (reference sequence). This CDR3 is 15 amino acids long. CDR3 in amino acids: CASSHPDRGRIKQYF. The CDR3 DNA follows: TGTGCCAGCAGCCACCCGGACAGGGGGCGAATCAAGCAGTACTTC.

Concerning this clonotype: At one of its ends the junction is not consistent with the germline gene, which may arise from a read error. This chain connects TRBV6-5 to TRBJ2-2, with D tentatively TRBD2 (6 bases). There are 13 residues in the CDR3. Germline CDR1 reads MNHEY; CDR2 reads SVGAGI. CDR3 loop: CANSLGRYGELFF. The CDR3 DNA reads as TGTGCCAACAGTTTAGGGAGGTACGGGGAGCTGTTTTTC.

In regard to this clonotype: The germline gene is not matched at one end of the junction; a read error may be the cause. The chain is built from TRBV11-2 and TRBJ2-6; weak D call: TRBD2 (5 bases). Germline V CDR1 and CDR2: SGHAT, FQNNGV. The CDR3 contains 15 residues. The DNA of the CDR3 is TGTGCCAGCAGCCCTAGAAGCTCCGGGGTCAACGTCCTGACTTTC. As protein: CASSPRSSGVNVLTF.

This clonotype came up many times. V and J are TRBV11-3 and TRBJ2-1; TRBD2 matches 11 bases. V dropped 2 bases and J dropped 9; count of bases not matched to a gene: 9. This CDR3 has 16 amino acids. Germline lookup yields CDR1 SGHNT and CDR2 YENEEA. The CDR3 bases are TGTGCCAGCAGCTTAAGCCTAGCGGGGGGCGAGGGTGAGCAGTTCTTC. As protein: CASSLSLAGGEGEQFF.

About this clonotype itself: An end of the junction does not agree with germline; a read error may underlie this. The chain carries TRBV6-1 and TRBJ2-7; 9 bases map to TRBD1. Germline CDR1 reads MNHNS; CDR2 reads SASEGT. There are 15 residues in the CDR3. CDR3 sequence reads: CASSEARTGVGEQHF. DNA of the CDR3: TGTGCCAGCAGTGAAGCAAGGACAGGGGTAGGCGAGCAGCACTTC.

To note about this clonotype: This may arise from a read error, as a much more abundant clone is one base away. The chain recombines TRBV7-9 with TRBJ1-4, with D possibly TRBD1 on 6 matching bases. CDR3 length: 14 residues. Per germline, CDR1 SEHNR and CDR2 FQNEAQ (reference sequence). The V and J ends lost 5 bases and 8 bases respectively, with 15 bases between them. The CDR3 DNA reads TGTGCCAGCAGCCTAACGATTCAGGGGGAAAAACTGTTTTTT. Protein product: CASSLTIQGEKLFF. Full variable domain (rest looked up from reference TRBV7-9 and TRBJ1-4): DTGVSQNPRHKITKRGQNVTFRCDPISEHNRLYWYRQTLGQGPEFLTYFQNEAQLEKSRLLSDRFSAERPKGSFSTLEIQRTEQGDSAMYLCASSLTIQGEKLFFGSGTQLSVL.

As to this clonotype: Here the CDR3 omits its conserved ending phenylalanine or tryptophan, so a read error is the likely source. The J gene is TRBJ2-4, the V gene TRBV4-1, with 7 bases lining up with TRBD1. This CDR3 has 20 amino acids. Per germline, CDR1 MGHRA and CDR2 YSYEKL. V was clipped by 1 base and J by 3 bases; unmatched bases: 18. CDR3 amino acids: CASSQGGQGVSGRGKNIQYI. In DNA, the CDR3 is TGCGCCAGCAGCCAAGGTGGCCAGGGGGTTTCAGGTCGAGGCAAAAACATTCAGTACATC.

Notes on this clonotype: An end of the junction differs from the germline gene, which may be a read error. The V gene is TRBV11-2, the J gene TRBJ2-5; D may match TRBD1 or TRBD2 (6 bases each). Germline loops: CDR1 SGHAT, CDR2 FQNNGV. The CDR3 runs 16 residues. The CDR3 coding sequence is TGTGCCAGCAGCTTACGTCGCACGACGAGGGGGGAGACCCAGTATTTC. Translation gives CASSLRRTTRGETQYF. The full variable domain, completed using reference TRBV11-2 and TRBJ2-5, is EAGVAQSPRYKIIEKRQSVAFWCNPISGHATLYWYQQILGQGPKLLIQFQNNGVVDDSQLPKDRFSAERLKGVDSTLKIQPAKLEDSAVYLCASSLRRTTRGETQYFGPGTRLLVL.

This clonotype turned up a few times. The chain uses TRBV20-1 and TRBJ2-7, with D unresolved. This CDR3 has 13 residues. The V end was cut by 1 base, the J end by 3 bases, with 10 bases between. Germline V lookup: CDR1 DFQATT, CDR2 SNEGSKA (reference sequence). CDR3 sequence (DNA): TGCAGTGCTAGAGTTCGCACGGGCTACGAGCAGTACTTC. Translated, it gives CSARVRTGYEQYF.

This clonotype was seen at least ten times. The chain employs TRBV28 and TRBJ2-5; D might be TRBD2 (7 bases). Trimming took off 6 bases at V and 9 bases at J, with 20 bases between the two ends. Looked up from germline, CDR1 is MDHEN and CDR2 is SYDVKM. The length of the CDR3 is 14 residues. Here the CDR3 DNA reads TGTGCCAGCAGCGATGGGGTGGGGGGGCCAGCCCAGTACTTC. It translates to CASSDGVGGPAQYF.

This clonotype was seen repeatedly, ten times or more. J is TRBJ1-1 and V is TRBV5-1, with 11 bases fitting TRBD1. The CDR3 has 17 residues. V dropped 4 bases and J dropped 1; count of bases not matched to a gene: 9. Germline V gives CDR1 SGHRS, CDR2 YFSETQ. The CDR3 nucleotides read TGCGCCAGCAGCCTGGAAGGGACAGGGGGTACGAACACTGAAGCTTTCTTT. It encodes CASSLEGTGGTNTEAFF.

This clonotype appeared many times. Here the CDR3 reads CASSQESRLLAGKNEQFF. The CDR3 nucleotides read TGTGCCAGCAGCCAAGAATCTCGGCTACTAGCGGGAAAAAATGAGCAGTTCTTC. The chain links TRBV14 to TRBJ2-1, with 10 bases matching TRBD2. With 0 bases clipped from V and 7 bases from J, the junction kept 12 bases outside the gene matches. The CDR3 totals 18 residues. Germline CDR1 and CDR2: SGHDN and FVKESK.

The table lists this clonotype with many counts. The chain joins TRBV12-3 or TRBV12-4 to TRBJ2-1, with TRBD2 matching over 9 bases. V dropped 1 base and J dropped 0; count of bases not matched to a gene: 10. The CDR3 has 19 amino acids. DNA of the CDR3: TGTGCCAGCAGTTTAGACCCACTAGCGGGTCCGAGCTCCTACAATGAGCAGTTCTTC. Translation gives CASSLDPLAGPSSYNEQFF.

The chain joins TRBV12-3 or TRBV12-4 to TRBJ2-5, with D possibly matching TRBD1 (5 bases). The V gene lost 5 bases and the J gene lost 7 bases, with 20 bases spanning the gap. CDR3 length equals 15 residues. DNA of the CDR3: TGTGCCAGCAGTCCCCGGATAGGGGTGGCGGCGACCCAGTACTTC. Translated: CASSPRIGVAATQYF.

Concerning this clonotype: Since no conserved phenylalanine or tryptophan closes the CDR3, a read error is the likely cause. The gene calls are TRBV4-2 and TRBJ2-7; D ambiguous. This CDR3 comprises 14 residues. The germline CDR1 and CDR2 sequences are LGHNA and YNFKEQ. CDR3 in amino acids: CASTQDLKGNEQYS. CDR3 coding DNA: TGTGCCAGCACCCAAGATCTGAAAGGGAACGAGCAGTACTCC.